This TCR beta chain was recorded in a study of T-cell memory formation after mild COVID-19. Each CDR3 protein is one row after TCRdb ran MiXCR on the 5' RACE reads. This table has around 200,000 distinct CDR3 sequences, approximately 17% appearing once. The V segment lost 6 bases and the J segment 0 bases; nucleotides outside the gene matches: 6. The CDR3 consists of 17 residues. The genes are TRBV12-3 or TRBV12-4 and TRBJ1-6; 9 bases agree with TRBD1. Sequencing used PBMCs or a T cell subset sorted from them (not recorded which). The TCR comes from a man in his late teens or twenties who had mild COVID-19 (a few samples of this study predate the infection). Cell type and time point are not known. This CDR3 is CASSSGQGFSYNSPLHF. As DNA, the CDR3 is TGTGCCAGCAGCTCGGGACAGGGATTCTCCTATAATTCACCCCTCCACTTT.